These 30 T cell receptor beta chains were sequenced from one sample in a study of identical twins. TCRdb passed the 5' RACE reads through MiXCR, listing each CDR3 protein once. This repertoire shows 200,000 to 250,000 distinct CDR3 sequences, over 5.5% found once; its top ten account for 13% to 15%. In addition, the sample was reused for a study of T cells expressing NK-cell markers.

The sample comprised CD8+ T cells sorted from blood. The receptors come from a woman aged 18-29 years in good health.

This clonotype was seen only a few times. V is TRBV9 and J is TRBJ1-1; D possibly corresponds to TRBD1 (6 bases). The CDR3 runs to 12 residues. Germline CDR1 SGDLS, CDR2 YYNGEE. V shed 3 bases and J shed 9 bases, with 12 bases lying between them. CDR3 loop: CASSAPGGQAFF. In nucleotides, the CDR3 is TGTGCCAGCAGCGCACCTGGGGGCCAAGCTTTCTTT.

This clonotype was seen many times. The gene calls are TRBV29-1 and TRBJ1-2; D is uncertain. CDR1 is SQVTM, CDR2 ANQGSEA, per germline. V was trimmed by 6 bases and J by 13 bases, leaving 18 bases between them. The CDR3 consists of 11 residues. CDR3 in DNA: TGCAGCGTACGAAAGGGCCCCCACGTCACCTTC. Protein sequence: CSVRKGPHVTF.

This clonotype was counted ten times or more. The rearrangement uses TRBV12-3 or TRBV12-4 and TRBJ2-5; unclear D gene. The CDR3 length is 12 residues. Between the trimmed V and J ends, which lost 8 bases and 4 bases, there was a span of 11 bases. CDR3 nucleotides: TGTGCCAGCCCCGCTAGTGGAGAGACCCAGTACTTC. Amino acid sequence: CASPASGETQYF.

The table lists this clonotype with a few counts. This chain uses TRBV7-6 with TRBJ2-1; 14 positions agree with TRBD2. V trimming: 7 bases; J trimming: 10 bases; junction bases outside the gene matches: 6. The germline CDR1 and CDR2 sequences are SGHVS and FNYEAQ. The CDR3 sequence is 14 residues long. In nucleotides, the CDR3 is TGTGCCAGCACAGGACTAGCGGGGGGCGGAGAGCAGTTCTTC. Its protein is CASTGLAGGGEQFF.

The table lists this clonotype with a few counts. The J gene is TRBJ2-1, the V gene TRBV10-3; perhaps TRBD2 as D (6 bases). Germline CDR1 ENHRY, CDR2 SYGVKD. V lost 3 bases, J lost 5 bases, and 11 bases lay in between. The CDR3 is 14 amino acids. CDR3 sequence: CAISDGSGNNEQFF. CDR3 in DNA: TGTGCCATCAGTGATGGTAGCGGAAACAATGAGCAGTTCTTC.

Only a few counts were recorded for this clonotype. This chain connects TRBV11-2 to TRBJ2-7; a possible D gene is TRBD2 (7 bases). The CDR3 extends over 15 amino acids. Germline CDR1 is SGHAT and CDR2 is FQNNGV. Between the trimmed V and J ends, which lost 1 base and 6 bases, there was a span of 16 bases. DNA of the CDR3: TGTGCCAGCAGCTTAGGGGGGGGGCGGTTTTCCGAGCAGTACTTC. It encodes CASSLGGGRFSEQYF.

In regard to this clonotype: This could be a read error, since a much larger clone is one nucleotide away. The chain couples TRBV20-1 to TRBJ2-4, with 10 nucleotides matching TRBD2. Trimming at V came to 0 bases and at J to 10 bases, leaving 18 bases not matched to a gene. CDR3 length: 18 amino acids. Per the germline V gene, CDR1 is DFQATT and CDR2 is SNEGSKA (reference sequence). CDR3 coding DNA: TGCAGTGCTAGAGATTCCCGAAGCGGGAGGGCCGATGAGGTTATTCAGTACTTC. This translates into CSARDSRSGRADEVIQYF.

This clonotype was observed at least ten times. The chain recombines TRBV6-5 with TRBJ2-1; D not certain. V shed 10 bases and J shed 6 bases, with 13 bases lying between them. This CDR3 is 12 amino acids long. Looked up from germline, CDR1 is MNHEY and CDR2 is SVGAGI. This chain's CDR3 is CATQTRSNEQFF. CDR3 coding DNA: TGTGCCACCCAGACCCGGTCCAATGAGCAGTTCTTC.

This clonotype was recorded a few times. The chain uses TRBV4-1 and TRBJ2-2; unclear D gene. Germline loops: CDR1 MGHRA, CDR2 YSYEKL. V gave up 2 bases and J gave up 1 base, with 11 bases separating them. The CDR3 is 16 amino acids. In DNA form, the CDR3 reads TGCGCCAGCAGCCAACCGGGCCCGCAGAACACCGGGGAGCTGTTTTTT. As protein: CASSQPGPQNTGELFF.

CDR3 DNA sequence: TGTGCCAGCAGTGAACCCCTCGGGCCTGAAGCTTTCTTT. This sequence encodes CASSEPLGPEAFF. V usage is TRBV25-1 and J usage is TRBJ1-1; D not resolved. Germline V gene lookup returns CDR1 MGHDK and CDR2 SYGVNS. V lost 2 bases, J lost 6 bases, and 10 bases lay in between. CDR3 length: 13 amino acids.

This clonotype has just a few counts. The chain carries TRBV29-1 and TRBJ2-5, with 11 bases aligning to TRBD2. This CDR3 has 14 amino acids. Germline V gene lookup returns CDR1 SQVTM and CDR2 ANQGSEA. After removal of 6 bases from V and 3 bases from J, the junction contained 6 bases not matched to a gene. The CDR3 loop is CSVEGLAAKETQYF. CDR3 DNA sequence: TGCAGCGTGGAGGGACTAGCGGCTAAAGAGACCCAGTACTTC.

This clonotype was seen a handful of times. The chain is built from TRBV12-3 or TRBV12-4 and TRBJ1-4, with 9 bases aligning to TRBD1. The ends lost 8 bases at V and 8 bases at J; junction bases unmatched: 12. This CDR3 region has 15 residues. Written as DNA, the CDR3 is TGTGCCAGCCAGAAATCCCGGGACAGGGACGAAAAACTGTTTTTT. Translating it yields CASQKSRDRDEKLFF.

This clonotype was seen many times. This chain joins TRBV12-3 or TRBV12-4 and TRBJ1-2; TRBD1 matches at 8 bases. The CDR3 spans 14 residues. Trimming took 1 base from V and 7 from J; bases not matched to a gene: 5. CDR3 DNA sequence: TGTGCCAGCAGTTTAGTGCAGGGGGCGCGTGGCTACACCTTC. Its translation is CASSLVQGARGYTF.

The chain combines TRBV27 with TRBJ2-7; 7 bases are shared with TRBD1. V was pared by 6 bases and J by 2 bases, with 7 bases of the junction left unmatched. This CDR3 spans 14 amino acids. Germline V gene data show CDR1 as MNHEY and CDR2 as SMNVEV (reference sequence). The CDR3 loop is CASSLWDSPYEQYF. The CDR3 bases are TGTGCCAGCAGCCTTTGGGACAGCCCCTACGAGCAGTACTTC.

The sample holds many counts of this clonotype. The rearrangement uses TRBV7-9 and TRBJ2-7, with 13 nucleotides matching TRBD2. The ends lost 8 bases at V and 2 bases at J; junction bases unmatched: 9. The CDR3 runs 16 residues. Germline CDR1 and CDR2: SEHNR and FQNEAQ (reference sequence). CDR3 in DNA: TGTGCCAGCTCCCCCTCCGGGACTAGCGGGGCCTACGAGCAGTACTTC. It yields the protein CASSPSGTSGAYEQYF.

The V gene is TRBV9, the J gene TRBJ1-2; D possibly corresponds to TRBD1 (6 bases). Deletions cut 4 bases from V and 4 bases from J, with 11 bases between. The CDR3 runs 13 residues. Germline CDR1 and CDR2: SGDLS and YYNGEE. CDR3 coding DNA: TGTGCCAGCAGCCCCGGACAGACCTATGGCTACACCTTC. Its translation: CASSPGQTYGYTF.

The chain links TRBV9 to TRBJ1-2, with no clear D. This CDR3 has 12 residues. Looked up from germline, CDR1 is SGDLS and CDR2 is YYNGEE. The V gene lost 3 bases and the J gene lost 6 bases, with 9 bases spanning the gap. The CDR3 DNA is TGTGCCAGCAGCGATAGGGTTCATGGCTACACCTTC. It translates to CASSDRVHGYTF.

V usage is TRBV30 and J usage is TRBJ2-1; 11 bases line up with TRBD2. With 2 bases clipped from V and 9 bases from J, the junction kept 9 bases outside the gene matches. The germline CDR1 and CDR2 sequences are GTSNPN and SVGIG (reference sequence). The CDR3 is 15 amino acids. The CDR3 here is CAWSFTSGRRVEQFF. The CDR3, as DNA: TGTGCCTGGAGTTTTACTAGCGGGAGACGCGTTGAGCAGTTCTTC.

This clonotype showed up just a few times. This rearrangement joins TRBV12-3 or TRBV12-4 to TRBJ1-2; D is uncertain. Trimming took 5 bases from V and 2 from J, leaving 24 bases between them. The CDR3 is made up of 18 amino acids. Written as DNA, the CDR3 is TGTGCCAGCAGTCTCTTAATTGCTGACCGGGAACCCAACTATGGCTACACCTTC. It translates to CASSLLIADREPNYGYTF.

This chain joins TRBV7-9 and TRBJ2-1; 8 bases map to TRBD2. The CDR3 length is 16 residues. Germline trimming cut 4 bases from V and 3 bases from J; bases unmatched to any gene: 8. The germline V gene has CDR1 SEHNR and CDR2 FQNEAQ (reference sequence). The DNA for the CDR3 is TGTGCCAGCAGCTCAACCGGGACTAGAGGCTACAATGAGCAGTTCTTC. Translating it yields CASSSTGTRGYNEQFF.

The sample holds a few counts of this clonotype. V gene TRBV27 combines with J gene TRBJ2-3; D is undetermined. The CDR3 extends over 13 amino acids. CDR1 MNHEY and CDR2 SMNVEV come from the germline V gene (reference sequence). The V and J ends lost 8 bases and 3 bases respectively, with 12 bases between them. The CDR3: CASAVALTDTQYF. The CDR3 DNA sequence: TGTGCCAGCGCCGTGGCCCTAACAGATACGCAGTATTTT.

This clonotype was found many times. The CDR3 DNA is TGTGCCAGCAGTTATCAGGGGACTAGCGACTTCCAGTACTTC. This translates into CASSYQGTSDFQYF. The chain recombines TRBV12-3 or TRBV12-4 with TRBJ2-5; 10 bases agree with TRBD2. Unmatched junction bases numbered 9, after V lost 4 bases and J lost 10 bases. The CDR3 is 14 residues long.

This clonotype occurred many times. CDR3 protein: CASSRTASNQPQHF. In DNA form, the CDR3 reads TGTGCCAGCAGCCGGACGGCTAGCAATCAGCCCCAGCATTTT. The chain has TRBV5-6 and TRBJ1-5; no definite D call. Per the germline V gene, CDR1 is SGHDT and CDR2 is YYEEEE. This CDR3 comprises 14 residues. With 4 bases removed from V and 0 bases from J, the gap between germline ends came to 8 bases.

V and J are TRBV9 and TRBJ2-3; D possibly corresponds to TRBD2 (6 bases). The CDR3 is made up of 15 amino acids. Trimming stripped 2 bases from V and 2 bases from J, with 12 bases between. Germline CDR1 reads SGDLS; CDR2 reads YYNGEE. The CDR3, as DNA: TGTGCCAGCAGCGTTAGCGGAGAAAACACAGATACGCAGTATTTT. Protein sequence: CASSVSGENTDTQYF.

The CDR3 is CATSGLGGTGELFF. The CDR3 DNA reads TGTGCCACCAGTGGACTGGGAGGGACCGGGGAGCTGTTTTTT. This sequence joins TRBV24-1 and TRBJ2-2; 7 bases map to TRBD2. This CDR3 contains 14 residues. Germline V gene sequence: CDR1 KGHDR, CDR2 SFDVKD. The V and J ends lost 5 bases and 5 bases, in that order; junction bases with no gene match: 4.

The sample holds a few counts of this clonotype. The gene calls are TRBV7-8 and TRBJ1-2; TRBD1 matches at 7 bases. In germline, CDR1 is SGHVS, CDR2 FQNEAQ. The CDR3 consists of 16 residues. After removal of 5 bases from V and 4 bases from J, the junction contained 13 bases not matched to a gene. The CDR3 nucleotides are TGTGCCAGCAGCCCCAAGGGGGCTAATACGGTCTATGGCTACACCTTC. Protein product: CASSPKGANTVYGYTF. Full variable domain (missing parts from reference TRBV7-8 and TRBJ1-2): GAGVSQSPRYKVAKRGQDVALRCDPISGHVSLFWYQQALGQGPEFLTYFQNEAQLDKSGLPSDRFFAERPEGSVSTLKIQRTQQEDSAVYLCASSPKGANTVYGYTFGSGTRLTVV.

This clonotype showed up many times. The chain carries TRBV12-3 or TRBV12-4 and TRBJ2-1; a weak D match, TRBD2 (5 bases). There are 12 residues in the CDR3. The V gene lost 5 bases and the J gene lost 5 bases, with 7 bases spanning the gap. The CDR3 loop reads CASSPEDNEQFF. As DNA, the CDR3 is TGTGCCAGCAGTCCGGAGGACAATGAGCAGTTCTTC.

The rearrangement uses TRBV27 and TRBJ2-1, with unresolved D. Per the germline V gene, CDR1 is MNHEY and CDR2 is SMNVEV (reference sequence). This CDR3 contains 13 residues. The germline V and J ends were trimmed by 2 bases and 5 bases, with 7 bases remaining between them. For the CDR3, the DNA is TGTGCCAGCAGTTTAAGGGCTAACAATGAGCAGTTCTTC. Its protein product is CASSLRANNEQFF.

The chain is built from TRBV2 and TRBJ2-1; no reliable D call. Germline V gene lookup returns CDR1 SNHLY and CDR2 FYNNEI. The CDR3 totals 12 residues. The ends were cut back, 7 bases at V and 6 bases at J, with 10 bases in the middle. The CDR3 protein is CASMRRGNEQFF. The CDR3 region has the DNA TGTGCCAGCATGCGCAGAGGCAATGAGCAGTTCTTC. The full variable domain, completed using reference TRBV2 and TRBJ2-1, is EPEVTQTPSHQVTQMGQEVILRCVPISNHLYFYWYRQILGQKVEFLVSFYNNEISEKSEIFDDQFSVERPDGSNFTLKIRSTKLEDSAMYFCASMRRGNEQFFGPGTRLTVL.

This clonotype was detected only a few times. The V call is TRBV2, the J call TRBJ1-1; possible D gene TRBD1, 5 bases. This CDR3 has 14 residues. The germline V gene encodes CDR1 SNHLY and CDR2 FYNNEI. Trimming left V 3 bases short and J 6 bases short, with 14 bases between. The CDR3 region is CASSDLSGQAEAFF. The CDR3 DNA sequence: TGTGCCAGCAGTGATTTATCAGGGCAAGCTGAAGCTTTCTTT.